The 15 T cell receptor beta chains below all came from one sample that was sequenced in a study of shared clonotypes between healthy human individuals. This table comes from immunoSEQ multiplex PCR, and its TCRdb copy is limited to in-frame clones, with some not included. The sample yields nearly 500,000 clones, 75% to 85% seen once. Sequenced input: PBMCs. Source of these receptors: a woman aged 40-49 years in good health. Some clones in this sample may be carry-over from other donors' samples.

This chain links TRBV7-3 with TRBJ2-2; a possible D gene is TRBD2 (6 bases). Germline-derived CDR1 and CDR2 are SGHTA and FQGTGA. The V gene lost 5 bases and the J gene lost 2 bases, with 15 bases spanning the gap. The CDR3 runs 16 residues. This chain's CDR3 is CASSPHLAPNTGELFF. CDR3 nucleotide sequence: TGTGCCAGCAGCCCCCATCTAGCGCCCAACACCGGGGAGCTGTTTTTT.

About this clone itself: At one boundary the junction diverges from the germline segment, which might be a read error. The chain employs TRBV7-9 and TRBJ2-1; TRBD2 aligns across 7 bases. The CDR3 sequence is 13 residues long. Germline V gives CDR1 SEHNR, CDR2 FQNEAQ (reference sequence). CDR3: CASTLAGGNEQFF. The CDR3 DNA reads as TGTGCCAGCACCTTAGCGGGTGGCAATGAGCAGTTCTTC.

Only a few counts were recorded for this clone. Other nucleotide sequences in the sample specify the same CDR3. The genes are TRBV29-1 and TRBJ2-7; tentative D call: TRBD1 (6 bases). There are 14 residues in the CDR3. The V and J ends lost 5 bases and 6 bases respectively, with 20 bases between them. Germline CDR1 and CDR2: SQVTM and ANQGSEA. The CDR3 protein is CSVTPGDRSLEQYF. DNA for the CDR3: TGCAGCGTTACTCCAGGGGATAGGTCTCTCGAGCAGTACTTC.

V and J are TRBV4-1 and TRBJ2-2; the match to TRBD2 covers 8 bases. The germline gives CDR1 MGHRA, CDR2 YSYEKL. The J segment lost 6 bases and the V segment lost 1 base, leaving 4 bases of the junction unmatched. The CDR3 runs 15 residues. For the CDR3, the DNA is TGCGCCAGCAGCCAAGTTAGCGGGATTGCCGGGGAGCTGTTTTTT. This codes for CASSQVSGIAGELFF.

This chain joins TRBV7-8 and TRBJ1-4, with 9 positions matching TRBD1. The length of the CDR3 is 12 residues. V lost 5 bases and J lost 11; bases outside the gene matches: 3. CDR1 SGHVS and CDR2 FQNEAQ come from the germline V gene. CDR3 region: CASSEGQGKLFF. CDR3 bases: TGTGCCAGCAGCGAGGGACAGGGTAAACTGTTTTTT.

On this clone itself: The sample has other DNA sequences that encode this CDR3 too. The chain has TRBV5-4 and TRBJ2-7; 9 bases are a match to TRBD2. Per the germline V gene, CDR1 is SGHNT and CDR2 is YYREEE (reference sequence). The CDR3 runs to 14 residues. V lost 5 bases, J lost 0 bases, and 3 bases stayed unmatched. The DNA for the CDR3 is TGTGCCAGCAGTCTAGCGGGAAGCTCCTACGAGCAGTACTTC. It codes for CASSLAGSSYEQYF.

The rearrangement links TRBV5-1 to TRBJ2-5, with 10 bases lining up with TRBD1. The CDR3 is made up of 16 amino acids. The V and J ends lost 4 bases and 1 base, in that order; junction bases with no gene match: 7. CDR1 is SGHRS and CDR2 is YFSETQ in the germline V gene. The CDR3 nucleotides read TGCGCCAGCAGCCCAGGGACAGGGGACCCCCAAGAGACCCAGTACTTC. Translated: CASSPGTGDPQETQYF.

The rearrangement links TRBV10-3 to TRBJ1-2; a weak D match, TRBD1 (6 bases). Per germline, CDR1 ENHRY and CDR2 SYGVKD. This CDR3 is built from 13 residues. The V end was cut by 5 bases, the J end by 7 bases, with 14 bases between. CDR3 amino acids: CAISRTEEGGYTF. The CDR3 DNA reads as TGTGCCATCAGTCGGACAGAAGAGGGTGGCTACACCTTC.

The rearrangement uses TRBV6-5 and TRBJ1-4; 10 bases are a match to TRBD1. CDR3 length: 13 residues. The germline V gene has CDR1 MNHEY and CDR2 SVGAGI. Trimming took 6 bases from V and 8 from J; bases not matched to a gene: 3. Here the CDR3 reads CASRDRGDEKLFF. The CDR3 DNA reads TGTGCCAGCAGGGACAGGGGGGACGAAAAACTGTTTTTT.

This clone was detected a few times. V gene TRBV18 combines with J gene TRBJ2-7, with 10 bases that match TRBD1. V gave up 8 bases and J gave up 2 bases; unmatched junction bases: 12. The CDR3 extends over 16 amino acids. Germline V gene lookup returns CDR1 KGHSH and CDR2 LQKENI. The CDR3 DNA follows: TGTGCCAGCGTACTCGGGGGGACAGGGGTTACCTACGAGCAGTACTTC. This translates into CASVLGGTGVTYEQYF.

This clone was seen once. The chain carries TRBV5-1 and TRBJ1-2; 7 bases line up with TRBD1. V lost 3 bases and J lost 0; bases outside the gene matches: 5. Germline V gene data show CDR1 as SGHRS and CDR2 as YFSETQ. The CDR3 totals 15 residues. In DNA form, the CDR3 reads TGCGCCAGCAGCTCAGCCGGGACAGCTAACTATGGCTACACCTTC. Translating it yields CASSSAGTANYGYTF. The full variable domain, with the rest looked up from reference TRBV5-1 and TRBJ1-2, is KAGVTQTPRYLIKTRGQQVTLSCSPISGHRSVSWYQQTPGQGLQFLFEYFSETQRNKGNFPGRFSGRQFSNSRSEMNVSTLELGDSALYLCASSSAGTANYGYTFGSGTRLTVV.

V and J are TRBV5-8 and TRBJ1-2; D call uncertain. The CDR3 totals 14 residues. With 1 base removed from V and 6 bases from J, the gap between germline ends came to 13 bases. Germline V lookup: CDR1 SGHTS, CDR2 YDEGEE. CDR3 bases: TGTGCCAGCAGCTTGTACGGGCGTAAGGATGGCTACACCTTC. It yields the protein CASSLYGRKDGYTF.

The chain joins TRBV11-3 to TRBJ1-4; tentative D call: TRBD1 (6 bases). From germline, CDR1 is SGHNT and CDR2 YENEEA. The CDR3 consists of 17 residues. The ends were cut back, 10 bases at V and 2 bases at J, with 23 bases in the middle. The CDR3 DNA reads as TGTGCCACCCTTTCGCGGGGGCCCACACGCACTAATGAAAAACTGTTTTTT. It translates to CATLSRGPTRTNEKLFF.

The chain has TRBV18 and TRBJ2-1; D is unclear. CDR3 length: 12 amino acids. V shed 2 bases and J shed 8 bases, with 7 bases lying between them. In germline, CDR1 is KGHSH, CDR2 LQKENI. As DNA, the CDR3 is TGTGCCAGCTCACCAGGTGTGGATGAGCAGTTCTTC. Encoded protein: CASSPGVDEQFF.

V gene TRBV30 combines with J gene TRBJ1-6; the D gene is possibly TRBD1 (6 bases). The germline V and J ends were trimmed by 0 bases and 6 bases, with 9 bases remaining between them. Germline values: CDR1 GTSNPN, CDR2 SVGIG (reference sequence). The CDR3 consists of 14 residues. The CDR3 loop is CAWSVLQGNSPLHF. In DNA, the CDR3 is TGTGCCTGGAGTGTATTACAGGGTAATTCACCCCTCCACTTT.